This TCR beta chain was identified in a study of T cells after yellow fever vaccination. On the study more broadly: Preparing low-cell-number fractions relied on SMART-Seq v4 Ultra Low Input. Study outcomes and limitations: One caveat is that FACS-sorted repertoires could contain abundant clonotypes contaminating from the bulk population. Though it reached lower strength, the secondary response hit its peak faster, day 5 versus 15.

Germline assignment: CDR1 SGHKS and CDR2 YYEKEE (reference sequence). The CDR3 length is 14 residues. Trimming took 3 bases from V and 5 from J, leaving 11 bases between them. MiXCR was run by TCRdb on the 5' RACE reads, yielding one entry per CDR3 protein. This table has around 350,000 distinct CDR3 sequences, around 6.5% appearing once. This clonotype was picked up many times. Its antigen is still unknown. The clonotype was recovered from a man aged 25-40 years who received the YFV17D yellow fever vaccine. The chain carries TRBV5-5 and TRBJ1-4; D ambiguous. The input for sequencing was PBMCs, taken 5 days after the yellow fever booster vaccination. CDR3 bases: TGTGCCAGCAGCTCGACACCCCGGAATGAAAAACTGTTTTTT. Translating gives CASSSTPRNEKLFF.